This T cell receptor (beta chain) was obtained from a study of T-cell memory formation after mild COVID-19. General observations from the study: A second wave of clones peaked on day 37, and their SARS-CoV-2 specificity went unconfirmed.

A remark on this clonotype: The antigen is not known.

TCRdb ran MiXCR on the 5' RACE reads and lists one entry per CDR3 protein. The sample consists of more than 450,000 distinct CDR3 sequences, around 17% of them appearing once. This TCR was recovered from an adult woman who had mild COVID-19 (a few samples of this study predate the infection). Cell type and time point are not known. Sequenced material: PBMCs or a T cell subset sorted from them (not recorded which).

The CDR3 is CATSDGGKNEQFF. CDR3 nucleotides: TGTGCCACCAGCGACGGGGGGAAAAATGAGCAGTTCTTC. This chain connects TRBV24-1 to TRBJ2-1; 7 bases line up with TRBD2. After removal of 7 bases from V and 7 bases from J, the junction contained 6 bases not matched to a gene. The CDR3 loop spans 13 amino acids. The germline CDR1 and CDR2 sequences are KGHDR and SFDVKD.